The present entry profiles one TCR beta chain with its context. This clonotype was picked up a small number of times. Its cognate antigen has yet to be identified. No base-level quality is on record; no much larger clone is a single base apart. Libraries were constructed by RT-PCR. The data were produced on a NextSeq 550. TCRdb reran the public reads through fastp at Q25 and MiXCR, keeping productive beta chains. Entries that share a CDR3 protein sequence are merged under the most common genes and DNA. A total of 110,000 or so distinct CDR3 sequences appear in this sample, approximately 40% of them only once. Of the sample, around 30% is held by the ten largest clones. The record originates from a study of patients and donors after allogeneic stem cell transplantation (dated by TCRdb to 2018 to 2020). The sequence derives from a human donor who was either an allogeneic HSCT recipient or a stem cell or donor lymphocyte infusion donor (not recorded which). It is not recorded whose cells these are; they may come from a transplant donor. The sequencing sample was made of blood, either unsorted or a sorted T cell fraction (not recorded which).

The CDR3 corresponds to CASSTRDRANYGYTF. The DNA is as follows: TGTGCCAGCAGCACGAGGGACAGAGCTAACTATGGCTACACCTTC. The sequence joins TRBV9 to TRBJ1-2; 7 junctional bases match TRBD1. From cysteine to phenylalanine, the CDR3 is 15 amino acids long. Of all the DNA, just the CDR3 is kept, 45 bases in frame from base 1. CDR1 and CDR2, per the germline V gene, are SGDLS and YYNGEE. Compared with germline, V lacks 4 bases and J lacks 0 bases; bases without a gene match: 6.